This passage covers 21 T cell receptor beta chains from one sample sequenced in a study of blood T cells in healthy people across ages (dated by TCRdb to between 2015 and 2016). Library construction relied on 5' RACE. For sequencing, an Illumina HiSeq 2500 was employed. A second PCR of about 7 to 12 cycles was performed with a sample-barcoded 5' primer and a J-beta primer mix. TCRdb reprocessing: public reads trimmed at Q25 with fastp, clones called with MiXCR, in-frame beta chains kept. Records with the same CDR3 protein are collapsed into one entry carrying the most frequent genes and DNA. This sample gives around 500,000 distinct CDR3 sequences in total; roughly a quarter of them show up just once. Approximately 3.6% of the sample belongs to the ten largest clones. The sample also formed part of further work on T cells of mothers and their children.

The sample consisted of blood. All receptors come from a boy aged 2 to 10 in good health.

This sequence joins TRBV19 and TRBJ2-1; D might be TRBD1 or TRBD2, each matching 5 bases. The CDR3 is 15 residues long. The V and J ends lost 5 bases and 2 bases respectively, with 13 bases between them. Germline V gene data show CDR1 as LNHDA and CDR2 as SQIVND (reference sequence). The CDR3 coding sequence is TGTGCCAGTAGTCCCGGGACCGCTACCTACAATGAGCAGTTCTTC. It encodes CASSPGTATYNEQFF.

J is TRBJ2-1 and V is TRBV20-1, with 10 positions matching TRBD2. The DNA end is more similar to TRBJ2-7, so the J call may be wrong. This CDR3 comprises 18 residues. In germline, CDR1 is DFQATT, CDR2 SNEGSKA (reference sequence). The CDR3 sequence: CSARGIGTSSGRTYEQYF. The DNA for the CDR3 is TGCAGTGCTAGAGGGATTGGGACCTCTAGCGGGAGAACCTACGAGCAGTACTTC.

This rearrangement joins TRBV24-1 to TRBJ2-1; D ambiguous. Trimming left V 5 bases short and J 9 bases short, with 13 bases between. The CDR3 length is 13 residues. The germline gives CDR1 KGHDR, CDR2 SFDVKD. The CDR3: CATSALAGGEQFF. CDR3 nucleotide sequence: TGTGCCACCAGTGCTCTGGCCGGCGGTGAGCAGTTCTTC.

V is TRBV7-2 and J is TRBJ2-5; D tentatively fits TRBD1 or TRBD2 (5 bases each). CDR1 is SGHTA, CDR2 FQGNSA, per germline. This CDR3 comprises 20 residues. V was shortened by 5 bases and J by 4 bases, with 32 bases between the two germline ends. DNA of the CDR3: TGTGCCAGCAGCCCTCACGGGGTTCCCTCTGGGACCCACTCAAGAGAGACCCAGTACTTC. It specifies CASSPHGVPSGTHSRETQYF.

CDR3 protein: CASSNYETGEYGYTF. The CDR3 nucleotides are TGTGCCAGCAGCAACTACGAGACAGGGGAATATGGCTACACCTTC. The chain couples TRBV9 to TRBJ1-2; 8 nucleotides align to TRBD1. Germline trimming cut 4 bases from V and 5 bases from J; bases unmatched to any gene: 10. CDR1 is SGDLS and CDR2 is YYNGEE in the germline V gene. This CDR3 has 15 amino acids.

The gene calls are TRBV28 and TRBJ1-4, with D unresolved. CDR3 length: 16 amino acids. Germline lookup yields CDR1 MDHEN and CDR2 SYDVKM. Trimming removed 1 base at V and 7 bases at J, with 16 bases between. The CDR3 DNA reads TGTGCCAGCAGTTTATTTGGTTGGGAGGCGGGTGAAAAACTGTTTTTT. Translating it yields CASSLFGWEAGEKLFF. Full variable domain (missing parts from reference TRBV28 and TRBJ1-4): DVKVTQSSRYLVKRTGEKVFLECVQDMDHENMFWYRQDPGLGLRLIYFSYDVKMKEKGDIPEGYSVSREKKERFSLILESASTNQTSMYLCASSLFGWEAGEKLFFGSGTQLSVL.

This clonotype has a handful of counts. V usage is TRBV7-9 and J usage is TRBJ2-5, with 8 bases matching TRBD1. The ends lost 5 bases at V and 14 bases at J; junction bases unmatched: 13. This CDR3 region has 13 residues. The germline CDR1 and CDR2 sequences are SEHNR and FQNEAQ (reference sequence). CDR3 amino acids: CASSPGQGGGVYF. The CDR3 bases are TGTGCCAGCAGCCCCGGACAGGGTGGAGGTGTTTACTTC. Based on the CDR3 plus reference TRBV7-9 and TRBJ2-5, the full variable domain is DTGVSQNPRHKITKRGQNVTFRCDPISEHNRLYWYRQTLGQGPEFLTYFQNEAQLEKSRLLSDRFSAERPKGSFSTLEIQRTEQGDSAMYLCASSPGQGGGVYFGPGTRLLVL.

The chain combines TRBV2 with TRBJ2-4; D is ambiguous. Trimming took off 2 bases at V and 8 bases at J, with 1 base between the two ends. The germline V gene has CDR1 SNHLY and CDR2 FYNNEI. The CDR3 sequence is 10 residues long. The CDR3 DNA is TGTGCCAGCAGTGAATACATTCAGTACTTC. Its protein is CASSEYIQYF.

V usage is TRBV20-1 and J usage is TRBJ2-1; TRBD1 aligns across 7 bases. V lost 6 bases, J lost 5 bases, and 16 bases stayed unmatched. Germline assignment: CDR1 DFQATT and CDR2 SNEGSKA (reference sequence). CDR3 length: 16 residues. This CDR3 is CSAKEQDRVPHNEQFF. CDR3 sequence (DNA): TGCAGTGCCAAGGAACAAGACAGGGTCCCCCACAATGAGCAGTTCTTC.

This clonotype was found a few times. V usage is TRBV13 and J usage is TRBJ2-5; D could derive from TRBD1 or TRBD2 (5 bases each). The CDR3 consists of 16 residues. Germline assignment: CDR1 PRHDT and CDR2 FYEKMQ (reference sequence). V lost 4 bases to trimming and J lost 5 bases, with 20 bases between them. In DNA form, the CDR3 reads TGTGCCAGCAGCTCGGAATCCGGGACCCCTGTGGAGACCCAGTACTTC. The encoded protein is CASSSESGTPVETQYF.

The V and J genes are TRBV7-3 and TRBJ2-6; D remains unclear. The CDR3 spans 15 residues. From germline, CDR1 is SGHTA and CDR2 FQGTGA. Trimming left V 2 bases short and J 2 bases short, with 7 bases between. CDR3 nucleotide sequence: TGTGCCAGCAGCTTAGACATCGCTGGGGCCAACGTCCTGACTTTC. Encoded protein: CASSLDIAGANVLTF.

The rearrangement links TRBV4-1 to TRBJ2-4; D possibly corresponds to TRBD2 (5 bases). V lost 0 bases to trimming and J lost 6 bases, with 6 bases between them. CDR1 is MGHRA and CDR2 is YSYEKL in the germline V gene. The CDR3 sequence is 13 residues long. CDR3 nucleotides: TGCGCCAGCAGCCAAGAAGAGGGAAACATTCAGTACTTC. It yields the protein CASSQEEGNIQYF.

This chain uses TRBV12-3 or TRBV12-4 with TRBJ2-1; maybe TRBD2 (6 bases). The CDR3 has 15 amino acids. V gave up 6 bases and J gave up 5 bases, with 17 bases separating them. Written as DNA, the CDR3 is TGTGCCAGCAGCTCGAAGCGGGCTACCCACAATGAGCAGTTCTTC. This sequence encodes CASSSKRATHNEQFF.

The chain is built from TRBV27 and TRBJ2-5, with D perhaps matching TRBD2 (5 bases). Germline assignment: CDR1 MNHEY and CDR2 SMNVEV (reference sequence). The V end lost 5 bases, the J end lost 5 bases, and 15 bases lay between the germline ends. This CDR3 region has 14 residues. The CDR3 protein is CASSPTTNGETQYF. CDR3 bases: TGTGCCAGCAGTCCGACGACTAACGGGGAGACCCAGTACTTC.

This clonotype was recorded once. One end of the junction is discordant with germline, which a read error may explain. This rearrangement joins TRBV6-5 to TRBJ2-7, with TRBD1 matching over 8 bases. CDR1 and CDR2 from the germline V gene are MNHEY and SVGAGI. This CDR3 has 13 residues. The CDR3 sequence: CASSYRSGGEQCF. The CDR3 coding sequence is TGTGCCAGCAGTTACAGGTCAGGGGGCGAGCAGTGCTTC.

In this sample, this clonotype turned up a few times. This sequence joins TRBV6-5 and TRBJ1-4; 10 bases agree with TRBD1. The CDR3 is made up of 15 amino acids. Per germline, CDR1 MNHEY and CDR2 SVGAGI. V dropped 5 bases and J dropped 8; count of bases not matched to a gene: 8. DNA for the CDR3: TGTGCCAGCAGTCCGTGGACAGGGGGGAACGAAAAACTGTTTTTT. This sequence encodes CASSPWTGGNEKLFF.

This rearrangement joins TRBV20-1 to TRBJ2-1; 8 bases are a match to TRBD2. Unmatched junction bases numbered 7, after V lost 3 bases and J lost 6 bases. This CDR3 spans 14 amino acids. Germline-derived CDR1 and CDR2 are DFQATT and SNEGSKA (reference sequence). The CDR3 loop reads CSARSGGPSNEQFF. As DNA, the CDR3 is TGCAGTGCTAGGAGCGGGGGACCCTCCAATGAGCAGTTCTTC.

This clonotype was seen a handful of times. The chain joins TRBV7-9 to TRBJ2-2; D remains unclear. Trimming took off 5 bases at V and 0 bases at J, with 13 bases between the two ends. This CDR3 spans 16 amino acids. The germline V gene has CDR1 SEHNR and CDR2 FQNEAQ (reference sequence). The chain's CDR3 is CASSRGGSANTGELFF. CDR3 nucleotide sequence: TGTGCCAGCAGCCGTGGTGGCTCCGCGAACACCGGGGAGCTGTTTTTT.

V gene TRBV3-1 combines with J gene TRBJ2-5; unclear D gene. V gave up 0 bases and J gave up 9 bases, with 5 bases separating them. Germline-derived CDR1 and CDR2 are LGHDT and YNNKEL (reference sequence). The CDR3 spans 11 residues. The chain's CDR3 is CASSQDQPQYF. For the CDR3, the DNA is TGTGCCAGCAGCCAAGATCAGCCCCAGTACTTC.

J is TRBJ1-4 and V is TRBV12-5; TRBD1 is a possible D gene (5 bases). The CDR3 is made up of 18 amino acids. The V and J ends lost 3 bases and 5 bases respectively, with 22 bases between them. Germline V gene sequence: CDR1 LGHNT, CDR2 FRNRAP. The CDR3 spells CASGFLVNLGAKNEKLFF. The CDR3 nucleotides are TGTGCTAGTGGTTTCCTAGTTAATTTAGGGGCAAAAAATGAAAAACTGTTTTTT.

The genes are TRBV9 and TRBJ2-3, with unresolved D. CDR1 is SGDLS, CDR2 YYNGEE, per germline. V dropped 3 bases and J dropped 4 bases, with 6 bases sitting between them. CDR3 size: 12 residues. CDR3 DNA sequence: TGTGCCAGCAGCGGTACTTCAGATACGCAGTATTTT. Its protein product is CASSGTSDTQYF.